Shown below are 25 T cell receptor beta chains from a single sample sequenced in a study of blood T cell repertoires in COVID-19. TCRdb's copy holds only in-frame clones and misses some; the assay was immunoSEQ multiplex PCR. The table has approximately 90,000 clones, roughly nine tenths seen once. Sequenced input: peripheral blood. The receptors shown here come from a man in his sixties with acute or convalescent COVID-19.

The chain is built from TRBV6-5 and TRBJ1-2; 9 nucleotides match TRBD1. The CDR3 consists of 13 residues. From germline, CDR1 is MNHEY and CDR2 SVGAGI. V shed 5 bases and J 5 bases; nucleotides not matched to a gene: 3. Written as DNA, the CDR3 is TGTGCCAGCAGTACCGGACAGGGGTATGGCTACACCTTC. This gives the protein CASSTGQGYGYTF.

The chain has TRBV23-1 and TRBJ2-3; D not certain. TRBV23-1 is recorded as an ORF, its role being uncertain. The CDR3 loop spans 14 amino acids. Trimming removed 2 bases from V and 3 bases from J, with 9 bases in between. CDR3 amino acids: CASSQDTTTDTQYF. The CDR3 DNA is TGCGCCAGCAGTCAAGACACAACAACAGATACGCAGTATTTT.

The chain carries TRBV18 and TRBJ1-1; D not certain. Germline V gene lookup returns CDR1 KGHSH and CDR2 LQKENI. The V and J ends lost 0 bases and 4 bases respectively, with 9 bases between them. This CDR3 region has 14 residues. Written as DNA, the CDR3 is TGTGCCAGCTCACCACCGTCCGTCCCCACTGAAGCTTTCTTT. Protein product: CASSPPSVPTEAFF.

This clone was observed a single time. This chain links TRBV16 with TRBJ1-3; D is perhaps TRBD1 (6 bases). The V gene lost 2 bases and the J gene lost 0 bases, with 8 bases spanning the gap. The V gene's germline CDR1 is KGHSY and CDR2 FQNENV. This CDR3 contains 15 residues. CDR3 protein: CASSQGQYSGNTIYF. CDR3 DNA sequence: TGTGCCAGCAGCCAAGGACAGTACTCTGGAAACACCATATATTTT.

This chain links TRBV3-1 (or the pseudogene TRBV3-2) with TRBJ1-6, with 10 bases lining up with TRBD1. CDR3 length equals 18 residues. Germline CDR1 LGHDT, CDR2 YNNKEL (reference sequence). V lost 0 bases and J lost 14; bases outside the gene matches: 16. As DNA, the CDR3 is TGTGCCAGCAGCCAAGATATGGGGTCTGGGACAGGGGCCTTCACCCTCCACTTT. Encoded protein: CASSQDMGSGTGAFTLHF.

V is TRBV10-3 and J is TRBJ1-2, with 8 bases matching TRBD1. Germline CDR1 reads ENHRY; CDR2 reads SYGVKD. CDR3 length equals 16 residues. Trimming at V came to 0 bases and at J to 4 bases, leaving 7 bases not matched to a gene. DNA for the CDR3: TGTGCCATCAGTGAGTCGGTGGGACAGGCATTCTATGGCTACACCTTC. This gives the protein CAISESVGQAFYGYTF.

The CDR3 here is CATSDPSGGPNEQFF. The CDR3 coding sequence is TGTGCCACCAGTGATCCCTCCGGAGGACCAAATGAGCAGTTCTTC. The chain combines TRBV24-1 with TRBJ2-1, with D tentatively TRBD2 (5 bases). Germline V gives CDR1 KGHDR, CDR2 SFDVKD. There are 15 residues in the CDR3. Trimming took off 3 bases at V and 7 bases at J, with 15 bases between the two ends.

CDR3 nucleotide sequence: TGTGCCAGTAGTATCTCTAACTATGGCTACACCTTC. Protein sequence: CASSISNYGYTF. V gene TRBV19 combines with J gene TRBJ1-2; unclear D gene. The length of the CDR3 is 12 residues. Germline V CDR1 and CDR2: LNHDA, SQIVND (reference sequence). V lost 3 bases and J lost 0, with 2 bases in between.

The V call is TRBV18, the J call TRBJ2-1, with a weak D call TRBD1 (5 bases). The CDR3 totals 15 residues. Deletions cut 5 bases from V and 0 bases from J, with 11 bases between. In germline, CDR1 is KGHSH, CDR2 LQKENI. CDR3 sequence: CASSSQGSSYNEQFF. In nucleotides, the CDR3 is TGTGCCAGCTCATCGCAGGGTAGCTCCTACAATGAGCAGTTCTTC.

The CDR3 region has the DNA TGTGCCAGCAGTCCGACAGGTTATAATTCACCCCTCCACTTT. It specifies CASSPTGYNSPLHF. The chain carries TRBV6-5 and TRBJ1-6; the D gene is possibly TRBD1 (6 bases). Germline CDR1 is MNHEY and CDR2 is SVGAGI. The CDR3 consists of 14 residues. V dropped 5 bases and J dropped 4 bases, with 9 bases sitting between them.

The J gene is TRBJ1-1, the V gene TRBV7-8, with TRBD1 as a possible D gene (5 bases). V shed 1 base and J shed 4 bases, with 10 bases lying between them. The CDR3 spans 14 residues. Germline V gene data show CDR1 as SGHVS and CDR2 as FQNEAQ. In DNA, the CDR3 is TGTGCCAGCAGCTTAGGGGGCGGGGGCACTGAAGCTTTCTTT. Its protein product is CASSLGGGGTEAFF.

V usage is TRBV7-9 and J usage is TRBJ1-1, with 7 bases lining up with TRBD1. Germline V CDR1 and CDR2: SEHNR, FQNEAQ (reference sequence). The CDR3 runs to 15 residues. V gave up 4 bases and J gave up 4 bases; unmatched junction bases: 9. The CDR3 sequence: CASSSGGGWSTEAFF. The CDR3 nucleotides are TGTGCCAGCAGCTCAGGAGGGGGCTGGAGCACTGAAGCTTTCTTT.

V gene TRBV19 combines with J gene TRBJ2-3; D may be TRBD1 (5 bases). Germline-derived CDR1 and CDR2 are LNHDA and SQIVND (reference sequence). The CDR3 sequence is 14 residues long. V was cut by 3 bases and J by 5 bases, with 12 bases left in between. In nucleotides, the CDR3 is TGTGCCAGTAGTATGAGACAGACGAAAGATACGCAGTATTTT. Translation: CASSMRQTKDTQYF.

V usage is TRBV2 and J usage is TRBJ1-2; D is undetermined. The germline V and J ends were trimmed by 8 bases and 8 bases, with 15 bases remaining between them. Germline lookup yields CDR1 SNHLY and CDR2 FYNNEI. The CDR3 extends over 12 amino acids. CDR3 coding DNA: TGTGCCAGCCTCTCTCGGTCTTCCGGCTACACCTTC. Amino acid sequence: CASLSRSSGYTF.

The chain links TRBV6-4 to TRBJ2-2; D is possibly TRBD1 (6 bases). CDR3 length: 15 residues. Germline V CDR1 and CDR2: MRHNA, SNTAGT. The ends were cut back, 6 bases at V and 6 bases at J, with 17 bases in the middle. CDR3 protein: CASSEQSQGPGELFF. Here the CDR3 DNA reads TGTGCCAGCAGCGAACAAAGTCAGGGGCCCGGGGAGCTGTTTTTT.

This clone was detected only once. The genes are TRBV6-5 and TRBJ2-7; D gene unclear. Germline V gives CDR1 MNHEY, CDR2 SVGAGI. V was clipped by 7 bases and J by 3 bases, with 10 bases between them. This CDR3 has 12 amino acids. CDR3 in DNA: TGTGCCAGCAACGACGGAGACTACGAGCAGTACTTC. Its protein product is CASNDGDYEQYF.

The V gene is TRBV19, the J gene TRBJ1-4; D gene unclear. This CDR3 is built from 12 residues. Germline CDR1 and CDR2: LNHDA and SQIVND (reference sequence). Trimming pared 3 bases from V and 8 bases from J, leaving 7 bases between. This chain's CDR3 is CASSIDSEKLFF. The CDR3 bases are TGTGCCAGTAGTATCGACTCGGAAAAACTGTTTTTT.

The chain recombines TRBV5-1 with TRBJ1-2; 8 nucleotides align to TRBD1. Germline V gene data show CDR1 as SGHRS and CDR2 as YFSETQ. V lost 4 bases to trimming and J lost 6 bases; unmatched junction nucleotides: 11. The CDR3 length is 15 residues. The chain's CDR3 is CASSEDRARINGYTF. In DNA form, the CDR3 reads TGCGCCAGCAGCGAGGACAGGGCAAGAATCAATGGCTACACCTTC.

V and J are TRBV6-5 and TRBJ1-2; 9 bases map to TRBD1. The germline V gene encodes CDR1 MNHEY and CDR2 SVGAGI. V was clipped by 6 bases and J by 8 bases; unmatched bases: 10. The CDR3 consists of 14 residues. Here the CDR3 DNA reads TGTGCCAGCAGGGATTACAGGGGGCAGAGAGGCTACACCTTC. Translated, it gives CASRDYRGQRGYTF.

The gene calls are TRBV3-1 (or the pseudogene TRBV3-2) and TRBJ1-5; D unclear. The CDR3 length is 15 residues. CDR1 and CDR2 (germline): LGHDT, YNNKEL (reference sequence). V was clipped by 1 base and J by 2 bases, with 9 bases between them. The CDR3 coding sequence is TGTGCCAGCAGCCAAGGGGGAGCGGGCAATCAGCCCCAGCATTTT. This codes for CASSQGGAGNQPQHF.

The gene calls are TRBV9 and TRBJ1-4, with 9 bases lining up with TRBD1. The CDR3 covers 16 residues. Losses at the gene ends were 4 bases for V and 5 bases for J; bases not matched to a gene: 9. Germline CDR1 is SGDLS and CDR2 is YYNGEE. The CDR3 DNA follows: TGTGCCAGCAGCCCGTCATACAGGGGGCGAAATGAAAAACTGTTTTTT. This gives the protein CASSPSYRGRNEKLFF.

V gene TRBV10-2 combines with J gene TRBJ2-5, with 8 nucleotides matching TRBD2. V lost 6 bases to trimming and J lost 5 bases; unmatched junction nucleotides: 11. In germline, CDR1 is WSHSY, CDR2 SAAADI. This CDR3 region has 15 residues. This CDR3 is CASSPSGFEGETQYF. Here the CDR3 DNA reads TGCGCCAGCAGCCCTAGCGGGTTTGAAGGGGAGACCCAGTACTTC.

On this clone itself: This specimen includes other DNA sequences encoding the same CDR3. The V call is TRBV6-5, the J call TRBJ1-2; 8 bases fit TRBD1. The germline CDR1 and CDR2 sequences are MNHEY and SVGAGI. This CDR3 has 14 residues. V gave up 6 bases and J gave up 1 base; unmatched junction bases: 4. The CDR3 nucleotides are TGTGCCAGCAGCCGGGACAGGAGTAACTATGGCTACACCTTC. Its translation: CASSRDRSNYGYTF.

The chain links TRBV5-1 to TRBJ1-2; a possible D gene is TRBD1 (6 bases). V was clipped by 2 bases and J by 3 bases, with 8 bases between them. There are 13 residues in the CDR3. Germline CDR1 SGHRS, CDR2 YFSETQ. The DNA of the CDR3 is TGCGCCAGCAGCTTAGGGGGTGACTATGGCTACACCTTC. It specifies CASSLGGDYGYTF.

This chain links TRBV10-3 with TRBJ2-7; TRBD1 matches 8 bases. The CDR3 is made up of 14 amino acids. The germline gives CDR1 ENHRY, CDR2 SYGVKD. V shed 4 bases and J 2 bases; nucleotides not matched to a gene: 4. CDR3 bases: TGTGCCATCAGTGCGCCGGACAGGGCCTACGAGCAGTACGTC. Translating gives CAISAPDRAYEQYV.